The rows below give T cell receptor beta chains drawn from one sample of a study of blood T cell repertoires in COVID-19. Using immunoSEQ multiplex PCR, the repertoire was profiled, and TCRdb retains in-frame clones only, with some absent. This table holds 300,000 or so clones, around nine tenths found once. Sequencing was carried out using PBMCs or T cells enriched from blood (not recorded which). The receptors were gathered from a woman between 45 and 65 years old who had been exposed to COVID-19. Both conserved end residues are part of each CDR3. A D gene is named only where the DNA matches it firmly. A row's size may be missing; if present it is once, few, many or a size class.

clone size	V gene	D gene	J gene	CDR3 protein	CDR3 DNA
-	TRBV18	-	TRBJ2-7	CASSPSQGLSNEQYF	TGTGCCAGCTCACCATCGCAGGGTTTATCCAACGAGCAGTACTTC
-	TRBV28	-	TRBJ2-1	CASREMVISYNEQFF	TGTGCCAGCCGTGAGATGGTGATCTCCTACAATGAGCAGTTCTTC
-	TRBV5-1	TRBD2	TRBJ2-2	CASSLQAGGNGELFF	TGCGCCAGCAGCTTGCAAGCGGGGGGGAACGGGGAGCTGTTTTTT
-	TRBV27	TRBD1	TRBJ2-2	CASKDRRNTGELFF	TGTGCCAGCAAGGACAGGAGGAACACCGGGGAGCTGTTTTTT
-	TRBV24-1	-	TRBJ2-5	CATSDSGAEGTQYF	TGTGCCACCAGTGATTCAGGGGCCGAAGGGACCCAGTACTTC
-	TRBV6-5	TRBD1	TRBJ1-5	CASTHGQGQPQHF	TGTGCCAGCACCCACGGACAGGGACAGCCCCAGCATTTT
-	TRBV6-5	-	TRBJ1-4	CASKQGPATNEKLFF	TGTGCCAGCAAACAGGGACCTGCAACTAATGAAAAACTGTTTTTT
-	TRBV5-4	-	TRBJ1-3	CASSSAGFSGNTIYF	TGTGCCAGCAGCTCCGCAGGGTTCTCTGGAAACACCATATATTTT
-	TRBV6-5	-	TRBJ1-6	CANRDTGSYNSPLHF	TGTGCCAACAGGGATACAGGGTCCTATAATTCACCCCTCCACTTT
-	TRBV3-1/TRBV3-2	-	TRBJ1-1	CASSPGNTEAFF	TGTGCCAGCAGCCCAGGGAACACTGAAGCTTTCTTT
-	TRBV6-1	-	TRBJ2-3	CASSERAGELLGTDTQYF	TGTGCCAGCAGTGAGAGGGCAGGGGAACTCCTTGGGACAGATACGCAGTATTTT
-	TRBV7-9	-	TRBJ2-2	CASSVPTGLGELFF	TGTGCCAGCAGCGTCCCCACAGGGCTCGGGGAGCTGTTTTTT
-	TRBV5-6	-	TRBJ2-5	CATQPRLGDQETQYF	TGTGCCACCCAGCCTAGGCTCGGGGACCAAGAGACCCAGTACTTC
-	TRBV5-4	TRBD1	TRBJ1-4	CASSPTPGQGIRTNEKLFF	TGTGCCAGCAGCCCTACCCCGGGACAGGGGATCCGAACTAATGAAAAACTGTTTTTT
-	TRBV28	TRBD1	TRBJ1-3	CASSSDRVSGNTIYF	TGTGCCAGCAGCTCGGACAGGGTTTCTGGAAACACCATATATTTT
-	TRBV19	TRBD1	TRBJ1-6	CASSNRDRPSNSPLHF	TGTGCCAGTAGTAACCGGGACAGGCCATCAAATTCACCCCTCCACTTT
few	TRBV3-1/TRBV3-2	TRBD1	TRBJ2-7	CASSQTGGYEQYF	TGTGCCAGCAGCCAGACAGGGGGATACGAGCAGTACTTC
few	TRBV19	-	TRBJ1-6	CASSISWQGGNSPLHF	TGTGCCAGTAGTATATCCTGGCAGGGTGGAAATTCACCCCTCCACTTT
-	TRBV5-1	-	TRBJ1-5	CASSYTQTQHF	TGCGCCAGCAGCTACACACAAACCCAGCATTTT
-	TRBV2	-	TRBJ1-6	CASSDSQRRGYSYNSPLHF	TGTGCCAGCAGTGACTCCCAAAGACGGGGATACTCCTATAATTCACCCCTCCACTTT
-	TRBV4-1	-	TRBJ1-5	CASSLSPNQPQHF	TGCGCCAGCAGCCTGAGTCCAAATCAGCCCCAGCATTTT
once	TRBV28	-	TRBJ1-5	CASSFISSNQPQHF	TGTGCCAGCAGTTTTATTTCTAGCAATCAGCCCCAGCATTTT
-	TRBV27	TRBD2	TRBJ2-7	CASSFRGSSYEQYF	TGTGCCAGCAGTTTTCGCGGGAGCTCCTACGAGCAGTACTTC
-	TRBV7-9	-	TRBJ1-1	CASSSRQINTEAFF	TGTGCCAGCAGCTCCCGACAGATAAACACTGAAGCTTTCTTT
-	TRBV6-2/TRBV6-3	-	TRBJ2-2	CASSYSRQGWTGELFF	TGTGCCAGCAGTTACTCGAGGCAGGGTTGGACCGGGGAGCTGTTTTTT
-	TRBV6-5	-	TRBJ2-2	CASKQALAHTGELFF	TGTGCCAGCAAGCAGGCGCTAGCTCACACCGGGGAGCTGTTTTTT
-	TRBV5-6	TRBD1	TRBJ1-5	CASSLTGPNQPQHF	TGTGCCAGCAGCCTGACAGGGCCCAATCAGCCCCAGCATTTT
-	TRBV4-1	TRBD1	TRBJ2-7	CASSQAHTRTGPLLEQYF	TGCGCCAGCAGCCAAGCGCACACCAGGACAGGTCCCCTCCTCGAGCAGTACTTC
-	TRBV2	-	TRBJ2-2	CASHQGQGGELFF	TGTGCCAGTCACCAGGGGCAGGGCGGGGAGCTGTTTTTT
-	TRBV5-1	-	TRBJ2-1	CASSLDNYNEQFF	TGCGCCAGCAGCCTGGACAACTACAATGAGCAGTTCTTC
-	TRBV4-1	TRBD1	TRBJ1-6	CASSRTGQGYNSPLHF	TGCGCCAGCAGCCGGACCGGACAGGGGTATAATTCACCCCTCCACTTT
few	TRBV7-7	TRBD2	TRBJ2-2	CASSRRTSGNTGELFF	TGTGCTAGCAGCCGTCGGACTAGCGGCAACACCGGGGAGCTGTTTTTT
-	TRBV7-2	TRBD1	TRBJ2-5	CASSLGTGGKETQYF	TGTGCCAGCAGCTTAGGGACAGGGGGTAAAGAGACCCAGTACTTC
-	TRBV19	TRBD1	TRBJ1-1	CASRRTGTVNTEAFF	TGTGCCAGTAGGCGTACCGGGACAGTGAACACTGAAGCTTTCTTT
-	TRBV30	-	TRBJ2-2	CAWRLGGRTGELFF	TGTGCCTGGAGGCTGGGGGGAAGGACCGGGGAGCTGTTTTTT
-	TRBV28	-	TRBJ1-6	CASISSSYNSPLHF	TGTGCCAGCATCTCGAGCTCCTATAATTCACCCCTCCACTTT
once	TRBV27	TRBD1	TRBJ2-3	CASSLGQGGTDTQYF	TGTGCCAGCAGTTTGGGACAGGGTGGAACAGATACGCAGTATTTT
-	TRBV19	TRBD2	TRBJ2-1	CASSIGTSGGYYNEQFF	TGTGCCAGTAGTATCGGAACTAGCGGGGGATACTACAATGAGCAGTTCTTC